The clone carrying this TCR beta chain has more than one count but fewer than ten. The antigen is not known. This specimen belongs to a study of post-analysis software for immune sequencing data. As for the study in general: The courses of disease that were included comprised relapsing-remitting, secondary progressive and progressive-relapsing multiple sclerosis.

Every TCR beta cDNA library bore unique molecular identifiers. Once roughly 0.85 to 11 million T cells were used, roughly 500,000 cDNA molecules resulted. TCRdb called the PCR reads again in MiXCR, with one record for every CDR3 protein. The table has about half a million distinct CDR3 sequences, around 40% seen once; the top ten hold over 10%. The germline gives CDR1 SEHNR, CDR2 FQNEAQ (reference sequence). V was trimmed by 5 bases and J by 1 base, leaving 12 bases between them. CDR3 length: 14 residues. Broader study findings: TRBV5-6, TRBV5-1 and TRBV20-1 were among a handful of TRBV segments more frequent in patients than controls. Same-batch samples co-clustered strongly by F measure. Multiple sclerosis patients showed significantly lower normalized Chao1 diversity than controls did.

Material for sequencing was blood. This clonotype was obtained from a girl between 10 and 17 years old with multiple sclerosis. The gene calls are TRBV7-9 and TRBJ2-7; tentatively, D is TRBD1 or TRBD2 (5 bases each). For the CDR3, the DNA is TGTGCCAGCAGCCCGGGACGATTGTCCTACGAGCAGTACTTC. This gives the protein CASSPGRLSYEQYF.